Below, 21 T cell receptor beta chains from the same sample are listed, as sequenced in a study of T cell repertoires in cytomegalovirus infection. TCRdb re-called the reads through MiXCR, storing one row per CDR3 protein. There are approximately 110,000 distinct CDR3 sequences in the sample; about 31% occur only once, and 58% lies in the top ten. No antigens are known for them. The sample consisted of CD8+ T cells from cultured PBMCs, taken from culture after CMV antigen stimulation. These TCRs come from a human donor in good health (CMV status not recorded). Some clones in this sample may be carry-over from other donors' samples.

The chain has TRBV4-1 and TRBJ1-1, with no clear D. This CDR3 has 15 amino acids. Looked up from germline, CDR1 is MGHRA and CDR2 is YSYEKL. Trimming cost V 0 bases and J 1 base, with 9 bases left between them. The CDR3 region has the DNA TGCGCCAGCAGCCAAGACGGGAACCCGAACACTGAAGCTTTCTTT. This encodes CASSQDGNPNTEAFF.

The chain recombines TRBV7-8 with TRBJ2-7; the D call may be TRBD1 or TRBD2 (5 bases each). Trimming left V 5 bases short and J 1 base short, with 21 bases between. Germline V CDR1 and CDR2: SGHVS, FQNEAQ. The CDR3 length is 17 residues. The CDR3 bases are TGTGCCAGCAGCGGGGACCCAACCAGGGCGGATTCCTACGAGCAGTACTTC. Protein sequence: CASSGDPTRADSYEQYF.

This clonotype has more than one count but fewer than ten. V usage is TRBV7-6 and J usage is TRBJ2-2, with D hard to call. The CDR3 spans 13 residues. Looked up from germline, CDR1 is SGHVS and CDR2 is FNYEAQ. V was trimmed by 5 bases and J by 9 bases, leaving 13 bases between them. The CDR3 loop reads CASSPPGSWELFF. CDR3 nucleotides: TGTGCCAGCAGCCCCCCTGGCTCCTGGGAGCTGTTTTTT.

This clonotype was counted at least ten times. This sequence joins TRBV7-9 and TRBJ1-5, with TRBD1 as a possible D gene (6 bases). Trimming pared 4 bases from V and 4 bases from J, leaving 17 bases between. Looked up from germline, CDR1 is SEHNR and CDR2 is FQNEAQ (reference sequence). The CDR3 extends over 16 amino acids. The DNA of the CDR3 is TGTGCCAGCAGCTCCGGGACAAACCTTATGAATCAGCCCCAGCATTTT. Translating gives CASSSGTNLMNQPQHF.

V is TRBV7-2 and J is TRBJ1-6; D might be TRBD1 (5 bases). Per germline, CDR1 SGHTA and CDR2 FQGNSA. The V gene lost 6 bases and the J gene lost 7 bases, with 16 bases spanning the gap. The CDR3 runs 15 residues. In DNA form, the CDR3 reads TGTGCCAGCAGTTTCCGGAGGGGCTTCAATTCACCCCTCCACTTT. It translates to CASSFRRGFNSPLHF.

CDR3 coding DNA: TGTGCCAGCAGCTCGCGCCGTGCCAGGGGAGTGTGCAATCAGCCCCAGCATTTT. Encoded protein: CASSSRRARGVCNQPQHF. The chain carries TRBV5-5 and TRBJ1-5; possibly TRBD1 for D (6 bases). CDR1 and CDR2 from the germline V gene are SGHKS and YYEKEE (reference sequence). The CDR3 spans 18 residues. Trimming cost V 3 bases and J 2 bases, with 21 bases left between them.

The chain couples TRBV11-2 to TRBJ1-4, with no clear D. This CDR3 comprises 12 residues. The V end was cut by 2 bases, the J end by 8 bases, with 6 bases between. Germline CDR1 and CDR2: SGHAT and FQNNGV. The CDR3 coding sequence is TGTGCCAGCAGCTTATTACCGGAAAAACTGTTTTTT. Amino acid sequence: CASSLLPEKLFF.

This clonotype was counted a few times. The CDR3 bases are TGTGCTATCGGGACCGGGAATCAGCCCCAGCATTTT. Translation gives CAIGTGNQPQHF. The rearrangement joins TRBV12-3 or TRBV12-4 to TRBJ1-5, with a tentative D call TRBD1 (5 bases). This CDR3 is built from 12 residues.

This clonotype came up a few times. The V call is TRBV4-3, the J call TRBJ2-1; 8 bases line up with TRBD2. With 0 bases clipped from V and 7 bases from J, the junction kept 5 bases outside the gene matches. Germline CDR1 is LGHNA and CDR2 is YSLEER. The length of the CDR3 is 15 residues. In DNA form, the CDR3 reads TGCGCCAGCAGCCAAGATTCGCGGGGGGCTAATGAGCAGTTCTTC. Translation gives CASSQDSRGANEQFF.

This clonotype occurred a few times. This rearrangement joins TRBV27 to TRBJ2-7; tentative D call: TRBD1 (5 bases). The germline gives CDR1 MNHEY, CDR2 SMNVEV (reference sequence). CDR3 length equals 13 residues. Deletions cut 2 bases from V and 4 bases from J, with 9 bases between. CDR3 amino acids: CASSLNRQYEQYF. The CDR3 nucleotides read TGTGCCAGCAGTTTAAACAGGCAATACGAGCAGTACTTC.

This clonotype has just a few counts. V usage is TRBV28 and J usage is TRBJ2-1; D might be TRBD2 (6 bases). The CDR3 contains 14 residues. The germline CDR1 and CDR2 sequences are MDHEN and SYDVKM. Trimming removed 2 bases from V and 3 bases from J, with 8 bases in between. CDR3 sequence: CASSLRGIYNEQFF. The CDR3, as DNA: TGTGCCAGCAGTTTACGGGGGATCTACAATGAGCAGTTCTTC.

This clonotype was seen many times. The V call is TRBV4-1, the J call TRBJ1-5, with D perhaps TRBD1 (5 bases). This CDR3 contains 14 residues. With 0 bases removed from V and 5 bases from J, the gap between germline ends came to 8 bases. Germline lookup yields CDR1 MGHRA and CDR2 YSYEKL. The CDR3 reads CASSQDQGDQPQHF. CDR3 DNA: TGCGCCAGCAGCCAAGATCAGGGAGATCAGCCCCAGCATTTT.

This clonotype has more than one count but fewer than ten. One junction end disagrees with the germline gene, perhaps due to a read error. This chain uses TRBV28 with TRBJ2-2, with a weak D call TRBD1 (5 bases). The CDR3 length is 13 residues. Germline loops: CDR1 MDHEN, CDR2 SYDVKM. CDR3 residues: CASSPGERQRTHW. In nucleotides, the CDR3 is TGTGCCAGCAGTCCCGGCGAAAGACAGCGAACCCACTGG.

The gene calls are TRBV6-5 and TRBJ2-1; maybe TRBD1 (5 bases). V was shortened by 0 bases and J by 11 bases, with 11 bases between the two germline ends. The CDR3 is 13 amino acids. Germline lookup yields CDR1 MNHEY and CDR2 SVGAGI. CDR3 sequence (DNA): TGTGCCAGCAGTTACTCCAGTTGGGGCCAGCAGTTCTTC. Translating gives CASSYSSWGQQFF.

The chain has TRBV19 and TRBJ2-3; maybe TRBD2 (6 bases). This CDR3 has 17 amino acids. The germline V gene encodes CDR1 LNHDA and CDR2 SQIVND (reference sequence). With 3 bases removed from V and 2 bases from J, the gap between germline ends came to 18 bases. The DNA for the CDR3 is TGTGCCAGTAGTATCCGAGGAGGGGCGTGGGACACAGATACGCAGTATTTT. The encoded protein is CASSIRGGAWDTDTQYF.

This rearrangement joins TRBV7-2 to TRBJ2-5; 12 bases map to TRBD2. V dropped 5 bases and J dropped 5; count of bases not matched to a gene: 6. CDR1 is SGHTA, CDR2 FQGNSA, per germline. The CDR3 is 15 amino acids. The CDR3 region is CASSPGTSGWETQYF. The CDR3 DNA reads as TGTGCCAGCAGCCCCGGGACTAGCGGGTGGGAGACCCAGTACTTC.

This chain joins TRBV6-6 and TRBJ1-1; no reliable D call. Germline-derived CDR1 and CDR2 are MNHNY and SVGAGI (reference sequence). V was pared by 5 bases and J by 11 bases, with 18 bases between. The length of the CDR3 is 13 residues. In nucleotides, the CDR3 is TGTGCCAGCAGTGGACCCCTCGCGTATGGGGCTTTCTTT. Translation: CASSGPLAYGAFF.

The chain has TRBV11-3 and TRBJ1-1, with 7 bases lining up with TRBD1. The CDR3 has 17 residues. The germline CDR1 and CDR2 sequences are SGHNT and YENEEA. The ends lost 5 bases at V and 5 bases at J; junction bases unmatched: 17. The DNA of the CDR3 is TGTGCCAGCAGCCCACATACAGGGGCCTCGGGGAGAACTGAAGCTTTCTTT. Protein sequence: CASSPHTGASGRTEAFF.

There are a few counts of this clonotype. The J gene is TRBJ1-2, the V gene TRBV7-2, with 9 bases identical to TRBD1. Unmatched junction bases numbered 4, after V lost 5 bases and J lost 3 bases. The CDR3 is 14 residues long. Germline V gives CDR1 SGHTA, CDR2 FQGNSA. The chain's CDR3 is CASSAWTGDYGYTF. The CDR3, as DNA: TGTGCCAGCAGCGCCTGGACAGGGGACTATGGCTACACCTTC.

The chain links TRBV11-1 to TRBJ1-1; D possibly corresponds to TRBD1 (6 bases). V was cut by 5 bases and J by 1 base, with 11 bases left in between. This CDR3 spans 14 amino acids. Germline CDR1 and CDR2: SGHAT and FQDESV (reference sequence). The CDR3 sequence is CASSPGEGNTEAFF. For the CDR3, the DNA is TGTGCCAGCAGCCCAGGGGAGGGGAACACTGAAGCTTTCTTT. Full variable domain (rest looked up from reference TRBV11-1 and TRBJ1-1): EAEVAQSPRYKITEKSQAVAFWCDPISGHATLYWYRQILGQGPELLVQFQDESVVDDSQLPKDRFSAERLKGVDSTLKIQPAELGDSAMYLCASSPGEGNTEAFFGQGTRLTVV.

This clonotype was seen more than once but under ten times. J is TRBJ2-7 and V is TRBV7-9, with D uncertain. Germline CDR1 and CDR2: SEHNR and FQNEAQ (reference sequence). The CDR3 has 14 residues. The V and J ends lost 1 base and 1 base respectively, with 8 bases between them. CDR3 region: CASSLVGGSYEQYF. Here the CDR3 DNA reads TGTGCCAGCAGCTTAGTTGGCGGTTCCTACGAGCAGTACTTC.